The sequence of this T cell receptor (beta chain) was determined in a study of blood T cell repertoires in COVID-19. This table comes from immunoSEQ multiplex PCR, and its TCRdb copy is limited to in-frame clones, with some not included. The sample holds fewer than 300,000 clones, about 85% seen once. This clone was observed a handful of times. The germline V and J ends were trimmed by 0 bases and 3 bases, with 15 bases remaining between them. The CDR3 contains 17 residues. CDR1 is SGHRS, CDR2 YFSETQ, per germline. The TCR was taken from a woman aged 45 to 65 who had recovered from COVID-19. The rearrangement uses TRBV5-1 and TRBJ2-2; D is possibly TRBD2 (5 bases). Sequences were obtained from PBMCs or T cells enriched from blood (not recorded which). The CDR3, as DNA: TGCGCCAGCAGCTTGGGACCTGCTAGCTCGGACACCGGGGAGCTGTTTTTT. This sequence encodes CASSLGPASSDTGELFF.